This T cell receptor beta chain was observed in a study of T cells after yellow fever vaccination. Study-wide results and limits: In post-booster samples, most primary-vaccination clones reappeared (approximately 96% CD4, roughly 89% CD8).

This clonotype came up a few times. Its antigen is currently unknown. Germline V CDR1 and CDR2: SGHAT, FQNNGV. This CDR3 is built from 14 residues. The V segment lost 2 bases and the J segment 4 bases; nucleotides outside the gene matches: 2. Universal primer sites and UMIs were introduced during 5'RACE template-switching synthesis of TCR cDNA. TCRdb analysed the 5' RACE reads with MiXCR anew, one entry per CDR3 protein. The sample consists of 200,000 to 250,000 distinct CDR3 sequences, approximately 3.3% of them appearing once. The specimen was CD4+ T cells sorted from PBMCs, collected 10 days after the yellow fever booster vaccination. V gene TRBV11-2 combines with J gene TRBJ2-5; 9 bases match TRBD2. This receptor was obtained from a man in his late teens or twenties who received the YFV17D yellow fever vaccine. The CDR3, as DNA: TGTGCCAGCAGCTTACGACTAGCGGTAGAGACCCAGTACTTC. It translates to CASSLRLAVETQYF.